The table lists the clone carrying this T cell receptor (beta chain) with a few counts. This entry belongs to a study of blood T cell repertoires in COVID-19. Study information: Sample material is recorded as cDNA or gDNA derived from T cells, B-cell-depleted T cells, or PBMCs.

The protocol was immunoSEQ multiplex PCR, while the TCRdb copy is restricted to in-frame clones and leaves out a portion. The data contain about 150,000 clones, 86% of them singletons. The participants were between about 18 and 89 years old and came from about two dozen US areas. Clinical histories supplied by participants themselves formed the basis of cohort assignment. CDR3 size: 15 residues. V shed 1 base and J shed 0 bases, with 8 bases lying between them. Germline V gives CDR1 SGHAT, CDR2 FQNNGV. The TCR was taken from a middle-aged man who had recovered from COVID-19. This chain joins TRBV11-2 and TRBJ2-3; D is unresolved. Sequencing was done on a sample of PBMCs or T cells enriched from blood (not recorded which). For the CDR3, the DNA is TGTGCCAGCAGCTTAGTTTTCACTAGCACAGATACGCAGTATTTT. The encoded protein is CASSLVFTSTDTQYF.